Listed below are T cell receptor beta chains from one sample, sequenced in a study of T cells in localized non-small cell lung cancer. Generated by immunoSEQ multiplex PCR, the TCRdb table keeps only in-frame clones and is missing some. This sample has about 70,000 clones, with 80% to 90% found just once. The material was peripheral blood, obtained before any cancer treatment. These receptors were collected from a male donor aged 60 or over with stage III squamous cell lung carcinoma. CDR3s include the opening cysteine and the closing phenylalanine or tryptophan. A D gene is named only where the DNA matches it firmly. Size is omitted from some rows. Given values are once, few, many or a class for expanded clones.

d_call | j_call | clone_size | v_call | cdr3_nt | cdr3_aa
- | TRBJ1-1 | - | TRBV19 | TGTGCCAGTAGTATAGGACGGGGGAACACTGAAGCTTTCTTT | CASSIGRGNTEAFF
- | TRBJ2-7 | - | TRBV4-3 | TGCGCCAGCAGCCAAGAAGAAGGGGACCCTCAGGTCTACGAGCAGTACTTC | CASSQEEGDPQVYEQYF
- | TRBJ1-2 | - | TRBV4-3 | TGCGCCAGCAGCCAAGACGACAGCTATGGCTACACCTTC | CASSQDDSYGYTF
TRBD2 | TRBJ2-3 | - | TRBV5-1 | TGCGCCAGCAGCTTAGGTCGGGGGGGCACAGATACGCAGTATTTT | CASSLGRGGTDTQYF
- | TRBJ1-2 | - | TRBV5-1 | TGCGCCAGCAGCTTGGAACAGGTCTATGGCTACACCTTC | CASSLEQVYGYTF
- | TRBJ2-5 | - | TRBV19 | TGTGCCAGTAGTATCCAGCCCCAAGAGACCCAGTACTTC | CASSIQPQETQYF
- | TRBJ2-2 | - | TRBV10-3 | TGTGCCATCAGTGATCAGGGAGACACCGGGGAGCTGTTTTTT | CAISDQGDTGELFF
TRBD1 | TRBJ1-2 | once | TRBV5-1 | TGCGCCAGCAGTATTCCCCGACAGGGGGCATCTGGCTACACCTTC | CASSIPRQGASGYTF
- | TRBJ1-4 | - | TRBV6-5 | TGTGCCAGCATGGGCGCAACTAATGAAAAACTGTTTTTT | CASMGATNEKLFF
- | TRBJ2-4 | - | TRBV30 | TGTGCCTGGAGTGAAAATAGAAAAAACATTCAGTACTTC | CAWSENRKNIQYF
- | TRBJ2-5 | - | TRBV11-2 | TGTGCCAGCAGCCCCTCCCCCCCGGGTACAGGGGAGACCCAGTACTTC | CASSPSPPGTGETQYF
- | TRBJ1-2 | - | TRBV12-5 | TGTGCTAGTGGTCCATATGAAGGAGCAGGCTACACCTTC | CASGPYEGAGYTF
- | TRBJ2-7 | - | TRBV18 | TGTGCCAGCTCACTCGGACAGTCGCCATCCTACGAGCAGTACTTC | CASSLGQSPSYEQYF
TRBD1 | TRBJ2-4 | - | TRBV27 | TGTGCCAGCAGGGGACAGGGTTCAGCCATTCAGTACTTC | CASRGQGSAIQYF
TRBD2 | TRBJ2-3 | - | TRBV9 | TGTGCCAGCAGCCCGAGGGGCGCTAGCGGGCCCTCAGATACGCAGTATTTT | CASSPRGASGPSDTQYF
- | TRBJ1-1 | few | TRBV6-1 | TGTGTAAGTTGGCAGGGAAGGACTGAAGCTTTCTTT | CVSWQGRTEAFF
- | TRBJ2-1 | - | TRBV5-4 | TGTGCCAGCAGCTCGGGGACGGCGTCCTACAATGAGCAGTTCTTC | CASSSGTASYNEQFF
- | TRBJ1-6 | - | TRBV19 | TGTGCCAGTAGTATTCGGGACACCCAACCAGCACCCCTCCACTTT | CASSIRDTQPAPLHF
- | TRBJ1-5 | - | TRBV6-1 | TGTGCCAGCAGTGAGGGCACGAATAGCAATCAGCCCCAGCATTTT | CASSEGTNSNQPQHF
- | TRBJ2-1 | - | TRBV5-5 | TGTGCCAGCAGCCAAGGGACGGGACTCTCCTACAATGAGCAGTTCTTC | CASSQGTGLSYNEQFF
- | TRBJ1-1 | - | TRBV14 | TGTGCCAGCAGCCTTAGCCCGAACACTGAAGCTTTCTTT | CASSLSPNTEAFF
TRBD1 | TRBJ1-6 | - | TRBV5-3 | TGTGCCAGAAGCTCCGGGACAGGGCTTCCCCTCCACTTT | CARSSGTGLPLHF
- | TRBJ2-1 | - | TRBV6-1 | TGTGCCAGCAGTGAAGGCGGGGATGAGCAGTTCTTC | CASSEGGDEQFF
- | TRBJ2-2 | medium-sized | TRBV5-1 | TGCGCCAGCAGCCCAGGGGGAGGCACCGGGGAGCTGTTTTTT | CASSPGGGTGELFF
- | TRBJ2-1 | - | TRBV11-2 | TGTGCCAGCAGCAGTCTTCCCAATGAGCAGTTCTTC | CASSSLPNEQFF
- | TRBJ2-2 | - | TRBV7-2 | TGTGCCAGCCACGAGGGGGTTTACACCGGGGAGCTGTTTTTT | CASHEGVYTGELFF
- | TRBJ2-3 | - | TRBV9 | TGTGCCAGCAGCGCCAAACAGGGAGGGGCTAGCAGCACAGATACGCAGTATTTT | CASSAKQGGASSTDTQYF
- | TRBJ1-4 | - | TRBV15 | TGTGCCACCAGCAGAGATTTGACGGTTAATGAAAAACTGTTTTTT | CATSRDLTVNEKLFF
TRBD1 | TRBJ1-5 | - | TRBV6-5 | TGTGCCAGCAGTACGGACAGGGACCGACCCCAGCATTTT | CASSTDRDRPQHF
TRBD1 | TRBJ2-2 | - | TRBV10-1 | TGCGCCAGCACCCCGGGACAGGGGAACACCGGGGAGCTGTTTTTT | CASTPGQGNTGELFF
- | TRBJ1-6 | - | TRBV5-6 | TGTGCCAGCAGCCTTCAAATTGAGACCCGGGGCTCACCCCTCCACTTT | CASSLQIETRGSPLHF
- | TRBJ1-2 | - | TRBV5-1 | TGCGCCAGCAGCTTGGAGGGCACATCCTATGGCTACACCTTC | CASSLEGTSYGYTF
- | TRBJ1-1 | few | TRBV6-1 | TGTGCCAGCAACAACATATTTGGGACTGAAGCTTTCTTT | CASNNIFGTEAFF
TRBD1 | TRBJ1-5 | - | TRBV5-4 | TGTGCCAGCATAAAAGGGACAGGGGGCCATCAGCCCCAGCATTTT | CASIKGTGGHQPQHF
TRBD2 | TRBJ2-3 | once | TRBV7-3 | TGTGCCAGCAGCTTAGGTAGCGGGGGGGCCATACATACGCAGTATTTT | CASSLGSGGAIHTQYF
TRBD2 | TRBJ2-2 | - | TRBV19 | TGTGCCAGTAGATACTTTAGCGGGGGGGCCACCGGGGAGCTGTTTTTT | CASRYFSGGATGELFF
- | TRBJ2-4 | few | TRBV19 | TGTGCCAGTAGACTTACAGGAGCCAAAAACATTCAGTACTTC | CASRLTGAKNIQYF
TRBD1 | TRBJ1-2 | - | TRBV19 | TGTGCCAGTAGTATATCGGCTAGGAGGGGGCGAGGTGGCTACACCTTC | CASSISARRGRGGYTF
- | TRBJ2-1 | few | TRBV2 | TGTGCCAGCAGTGAGGGGCCCGAGCAGTTCTTC | CASSEGPEQFF
TRBD1 | TRBJ1-1 | - | TRBV5-1 | TGCGCCAGCAGCCAACAGGGGGTACCTGGCACTGAAGCTTTCTTT | CASSQQGVPGTEAFF